The clone carrying this TCR beta chain appeared many times. Clones were sequenced by immunoSEQ multiplex PCR, and TCRdb holds only the in-frame ones, with some missing. The sample carries a few hundred thousand clones, roughly nine tenths recorded once. This sample was included in a study of blood T cell repertoires in COVID-19. The germline V gene has CDR1 SGHDN and CDR2 FVKESK. CDR3 size: 15 residues. Germline trimming cut 0 bases from V and 5 bases from J; bases unmatched to any gene: 5. The rearrangement uses TRBV14 and TRBJ1-1; 8 bases map to TRBD1. Sequencing was performed on peripheral blood. This sequence originates from a man in his fifties or sixties with acute or convalescent COVID-19. Here the CDR3 DNA reads TGTGCCAGCAGCCAAGATCAGGGGGCAGGAACTGAAGCTTTCTTT. Its protein is CASSQDQGAGTEAFF.